This T cell receptor (beta chain) was sequenced in a study of T cell clones after liver transplantation. Assay: immunoSEQ multiplex PCR; the TCRdb copy retains only in-frame clones and omits some. The sample carries over 55,000 clones, roughly 70% recorded once. This clone was seen more than once but under ten times. The CDR3 is 15 residues long. The V gene lost 0 bases and the J gene lost 5 bases, with 16 bases spanning the gap. CDR1 is GTSNPN and CDR2 is SVGIG in the germline V gene (reference sequence). This material consisted of CD4+ T cells from blood, taken at the roughly 15-month timepoint. The TCR sequence derives from a human patient who received a liver transplant. The graft donor may have given rise to some T cells. The chain recombines TRBV30 with TRBJ2-5; D possibly matches TRBD1 or TRBD2 (6 bases each). CDR3 in amino acids: CAWSVEGGPRETQYF. CDR3 nucleotide sequence: TGTGCCTGGAGTGTAGAAGGGGGGCCTCGGGAGACCCAGTACTTC.